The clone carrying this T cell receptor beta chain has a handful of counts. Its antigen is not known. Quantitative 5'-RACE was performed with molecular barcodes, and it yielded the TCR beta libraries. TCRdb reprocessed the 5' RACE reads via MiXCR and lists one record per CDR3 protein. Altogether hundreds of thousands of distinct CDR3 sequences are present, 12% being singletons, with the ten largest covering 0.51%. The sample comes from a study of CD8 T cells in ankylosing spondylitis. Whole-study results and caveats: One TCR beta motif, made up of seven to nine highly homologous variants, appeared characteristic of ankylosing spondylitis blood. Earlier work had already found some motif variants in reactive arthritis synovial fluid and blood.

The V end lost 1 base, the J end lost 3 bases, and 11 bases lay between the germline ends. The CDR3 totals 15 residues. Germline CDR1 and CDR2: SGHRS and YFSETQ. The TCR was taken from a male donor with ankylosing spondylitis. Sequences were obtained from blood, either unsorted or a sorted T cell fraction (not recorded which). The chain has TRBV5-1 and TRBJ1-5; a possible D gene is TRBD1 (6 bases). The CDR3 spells CASSLRPGDNQPQHF. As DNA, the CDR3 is TGCGCCAGCAGCTTGAGGCCAGGGGACAATCAGCCCCAGCATTTT. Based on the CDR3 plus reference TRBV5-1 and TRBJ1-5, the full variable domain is KAGVTQTPRYLIKTRGQQVTLSCSPISGHRSVSWYQQTPGQGLQFLFEYFSETQRNKGNFPGRFSGRQFSNSRSEMNVSTLELGDSALYLCASSLRPGDNQPQHFGDGTRLSIL.